The clone carrying this TCR beta chain was counted many times. Antigen unknown. The data were taken from a study of CD8 T cells in ankylosing spondylitis. Findings of the study overall: Characteristic of ankylosing spondylitis blood, it appeared, was a TCR beta motif comprising roughly 8 highly homologous variants. Disease-linked clones reportedly showed significant enrichment in matched ankylosing spondylitis synovial fluid. Disease-linked clones, CD8+, were relatively rare in peripheral blood.

V was pared by 2 bases and J by 6 bases, with 10 bases between. The CDR3 runs to 14 residues. The germline gives CDR1 SEHNR, CDR2 FQNEAQ (reference sequence). TCRdb processed the 5' RACE reads anew with MiXCR; each CDR3 protein has one entry. Of 100,000 to 150,000 distinct CDR3 sequences listed, over 6% are singletons. The receptor comes from a male donor with ankylosing spondylitis or in good health (not recorded which). The V and J genes are TRBV7-9 and TRBJ2-2; no reliable D call. What was sequenced was blood, either unsorted or a sorted T cell fraction (not recorded which). CDR3 sequence reads: CASSLLGTAGELFF. CDR3 nucleotides: TGTGCCAGCAGCTTATTAGGCACGGCCGGGGAGCTGTTTTTT.